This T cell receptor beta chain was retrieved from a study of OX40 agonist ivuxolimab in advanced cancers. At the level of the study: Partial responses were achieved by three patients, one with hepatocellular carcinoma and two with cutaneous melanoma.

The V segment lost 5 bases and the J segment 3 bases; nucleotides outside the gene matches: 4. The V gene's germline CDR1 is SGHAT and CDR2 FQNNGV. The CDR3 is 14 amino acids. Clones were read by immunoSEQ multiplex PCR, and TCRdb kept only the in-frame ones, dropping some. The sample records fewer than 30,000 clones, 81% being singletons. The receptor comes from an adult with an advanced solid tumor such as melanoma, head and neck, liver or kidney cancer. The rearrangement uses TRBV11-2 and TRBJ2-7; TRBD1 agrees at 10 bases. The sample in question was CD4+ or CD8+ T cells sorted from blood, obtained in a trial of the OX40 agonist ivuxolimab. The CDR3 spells CASSVGTGDYEQYF. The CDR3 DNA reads TGTGCCAGCAGCGTCGGGACAGGGGACTACGAGCAGTACTTC.